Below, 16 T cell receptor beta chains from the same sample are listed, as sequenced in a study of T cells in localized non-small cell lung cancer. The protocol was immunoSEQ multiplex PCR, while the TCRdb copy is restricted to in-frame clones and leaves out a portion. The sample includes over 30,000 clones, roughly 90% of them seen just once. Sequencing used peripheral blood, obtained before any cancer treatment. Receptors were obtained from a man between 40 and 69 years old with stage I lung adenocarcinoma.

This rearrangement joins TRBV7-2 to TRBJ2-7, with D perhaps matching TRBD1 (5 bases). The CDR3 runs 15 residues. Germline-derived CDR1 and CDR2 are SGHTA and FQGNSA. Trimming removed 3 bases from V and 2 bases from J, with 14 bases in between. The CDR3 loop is CASSFQKGDPYEQYF. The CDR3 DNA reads TGTGCCAGCAGCTTCCAGAAAGGGGATCCCTACGAGCAGTACTTC.

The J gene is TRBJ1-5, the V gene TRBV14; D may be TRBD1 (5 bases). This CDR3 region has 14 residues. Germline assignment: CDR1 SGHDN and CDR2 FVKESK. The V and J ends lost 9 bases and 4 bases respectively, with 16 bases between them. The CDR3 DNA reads TGTGCCAGGCCGGGGCAAGAGGGGAATCAGCCCCAGCATTTT. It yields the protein CARPGQEGNQPQHF.

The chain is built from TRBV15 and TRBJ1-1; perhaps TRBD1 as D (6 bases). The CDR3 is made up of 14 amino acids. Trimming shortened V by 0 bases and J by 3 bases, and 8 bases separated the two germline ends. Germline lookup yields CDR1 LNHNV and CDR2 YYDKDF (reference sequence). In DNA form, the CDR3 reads TGTGCCACCAGCAGAGAAGCAGGGGACACTGAAGCTTTCTTT. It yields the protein CATSREAGDTEAFF.

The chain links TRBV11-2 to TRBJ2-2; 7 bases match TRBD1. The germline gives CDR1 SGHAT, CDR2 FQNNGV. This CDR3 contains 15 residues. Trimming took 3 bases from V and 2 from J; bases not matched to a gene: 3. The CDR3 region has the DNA TGTGCCAGCAGCTTCGGGACAGACAACACCGGGGAGCTGTTTTTT. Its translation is CASSFGTDNTGELFF.

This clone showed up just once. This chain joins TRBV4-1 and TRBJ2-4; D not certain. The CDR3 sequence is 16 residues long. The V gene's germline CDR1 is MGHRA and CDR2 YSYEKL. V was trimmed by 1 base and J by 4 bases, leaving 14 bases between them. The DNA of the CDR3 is TGCGCCAGCAGCCAAGTTAGTCAGCTCGTTAAAAACATTCAGTACTTC. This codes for CASSQVSQLVKNIQYF.

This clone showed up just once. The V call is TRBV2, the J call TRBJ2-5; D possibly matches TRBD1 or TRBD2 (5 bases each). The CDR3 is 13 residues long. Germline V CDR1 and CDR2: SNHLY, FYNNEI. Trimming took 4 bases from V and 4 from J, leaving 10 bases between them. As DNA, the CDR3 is TGTGCCAGCAGTGCAGGGAGAGGAGAGACCCAGTACTTC. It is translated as CASSAGRGETQYF.

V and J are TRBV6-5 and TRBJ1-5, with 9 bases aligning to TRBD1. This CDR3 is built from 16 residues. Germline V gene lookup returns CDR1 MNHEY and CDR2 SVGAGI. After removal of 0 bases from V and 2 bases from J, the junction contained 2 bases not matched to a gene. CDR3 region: CASSYSRDRGNQPQHF. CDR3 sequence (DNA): TGTGCCAGCAGTTACTCAAGGGACAGGGGCAATCAGCCCCAGCATTTT.

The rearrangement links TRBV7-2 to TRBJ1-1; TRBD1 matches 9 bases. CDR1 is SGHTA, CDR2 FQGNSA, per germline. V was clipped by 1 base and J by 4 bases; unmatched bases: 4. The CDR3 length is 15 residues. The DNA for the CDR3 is TGTGCCAGCAGCTTAGGGGGGACAGGGCGCACTGAAGCTTTCTTT. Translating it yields CASSLGGTGRTEAFF.

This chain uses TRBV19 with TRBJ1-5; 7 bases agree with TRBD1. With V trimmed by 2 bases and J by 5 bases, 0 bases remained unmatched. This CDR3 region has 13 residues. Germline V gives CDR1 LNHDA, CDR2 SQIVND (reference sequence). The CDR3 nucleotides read TGTGCCAGTAGTATAACAGGGGATCAGCCCCAGCATTTT. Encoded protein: CASSITGDQPQHF.

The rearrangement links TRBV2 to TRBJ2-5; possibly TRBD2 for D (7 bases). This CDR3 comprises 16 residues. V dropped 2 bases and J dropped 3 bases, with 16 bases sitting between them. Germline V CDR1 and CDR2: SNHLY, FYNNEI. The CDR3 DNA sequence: TGTGCCAGCAGTGAAACTGGGGGGCGGGGGAAAGAGACCCAGTACTTC. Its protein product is CASSETGGRGKETQYF.

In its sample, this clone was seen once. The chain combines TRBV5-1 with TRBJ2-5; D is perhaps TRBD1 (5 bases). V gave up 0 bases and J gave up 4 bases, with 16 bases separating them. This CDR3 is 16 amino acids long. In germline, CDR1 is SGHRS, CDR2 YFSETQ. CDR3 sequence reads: CASSLEPQGRGETQYF. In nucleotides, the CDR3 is TGCGCCAGCAGCTTGGAACCTCAGGGTAGAGGAGAGACCCAGTACTTC.

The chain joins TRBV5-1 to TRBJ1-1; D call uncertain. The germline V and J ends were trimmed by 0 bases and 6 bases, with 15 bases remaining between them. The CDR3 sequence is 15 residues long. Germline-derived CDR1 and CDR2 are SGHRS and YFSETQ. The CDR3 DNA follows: TGCGCCAGCAGCTTGGCCGGCGGTAAAGGCGCTGAAGCTTTCTTT. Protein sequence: CASSLAGGKGAEAFF.

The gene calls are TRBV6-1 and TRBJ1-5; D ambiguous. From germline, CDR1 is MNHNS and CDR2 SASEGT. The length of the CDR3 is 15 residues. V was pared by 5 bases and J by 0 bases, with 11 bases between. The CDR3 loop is CASSLSQHSNQPQHF. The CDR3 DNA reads TGTGCCAGCAGTCTGTCACAGCATAGCAATCAGCCCCAGCATTTT.

CDR3: CASAGTGGRNEQFF. The CDR3 nucleotides read TGCGCCAGCGCCGGGACAGGGGGTCGGAATGAGCAGTTCTTC. The chain is built from TRBV5-1 and TRBJ2-1, with 11 bases that match TRBD1. CDR3 length equals 14 residues. J gave up 7 bases and V 7 bases, and 7 bases lay outside the gene matches. The germline CDR1 and CDR2 sequences are SGHRS and YFSETQ.

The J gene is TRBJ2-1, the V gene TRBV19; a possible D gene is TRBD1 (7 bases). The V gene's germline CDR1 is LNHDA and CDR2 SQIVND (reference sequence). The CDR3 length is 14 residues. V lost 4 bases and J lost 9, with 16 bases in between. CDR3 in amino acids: CASSTETGRSEQFF. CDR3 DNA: TGTGCCAGTAGTACAGAGACAGGGAGGAGTGAGCAGTTCTTC.

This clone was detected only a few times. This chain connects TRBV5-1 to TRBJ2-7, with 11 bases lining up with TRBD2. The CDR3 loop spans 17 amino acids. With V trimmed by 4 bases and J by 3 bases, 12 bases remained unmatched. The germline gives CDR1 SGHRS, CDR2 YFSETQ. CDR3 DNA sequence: TGCGCCAGCAGCCGATCTAGCGGGGGGCCCGGGGACTACGAGCAGTACTTC. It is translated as CASSRSSGGPGDYEQYF.